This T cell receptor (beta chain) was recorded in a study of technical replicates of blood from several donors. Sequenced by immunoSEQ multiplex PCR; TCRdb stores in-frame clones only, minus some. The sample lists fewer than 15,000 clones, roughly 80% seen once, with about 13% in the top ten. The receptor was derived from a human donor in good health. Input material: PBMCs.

The CDR3 spells CASSQQAFEAFF. CDR3 DNA: TGTGCCAGCAGTCAACAGGCGTTTGAGGCTTTCTTT. The V call is TRBV2, the J call TRBJ1-1; D is perhaps TRBD1 (5 bases). Looked up from germline, CDR1 is SNHLY and CDR2 is FYNNEI. CDR3 length: 12 residues. V dropped 5 bases and J dropped 11 bases, with 15 bases sitting between them. Full variable domain (outside the CDR3, taken from reference TRBV2 and TRBJ1-1): EPEVTQTPSHQVTQMGQEVILRCVPISNHLYFYWYRQILGQKVEFLVSFYNNEISEKSEIFDDQFSVERPDGSNFTLKIRSTKLEDSAMYFCASSQQAFEAFFGQGTRLTVV.